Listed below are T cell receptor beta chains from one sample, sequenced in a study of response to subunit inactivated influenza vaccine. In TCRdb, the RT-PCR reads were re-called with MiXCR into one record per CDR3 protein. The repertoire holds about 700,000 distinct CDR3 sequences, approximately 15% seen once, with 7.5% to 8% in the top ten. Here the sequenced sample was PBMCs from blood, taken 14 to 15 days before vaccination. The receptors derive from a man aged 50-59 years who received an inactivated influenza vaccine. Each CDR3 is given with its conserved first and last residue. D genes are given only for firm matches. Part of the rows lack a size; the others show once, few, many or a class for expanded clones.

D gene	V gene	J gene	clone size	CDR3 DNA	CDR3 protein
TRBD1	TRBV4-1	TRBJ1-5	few	TGCGCCAGCAGCCACCGGACAGGGGGCGATAGGAGCAATCAGCCCCAGCATTTT	CASSHRTGGDRSNQPQHF
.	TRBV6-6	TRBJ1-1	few	TGTGCCAGCAGACGGGAGGAGAACACTGAAGCTTTCTTT	CASRREENTEAFF
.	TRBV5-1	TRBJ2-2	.	TGCGCCAGCAGCGGCAGGGTATTGGATTCCGGGGAGCTGTTTTTT	CASSGRVLDSGELFF
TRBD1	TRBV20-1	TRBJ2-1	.	TGCAGTGCATCGACCTCAGGGGGCTTATTGAATGAGCAGTTCTTC	CSASTSGGLLNEQFF
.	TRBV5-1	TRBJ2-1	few	TGCGCCAGCAGCTTGGTAGGCGGGGAGAAATACAATGAGCAGTTCTTC	CASSLVGGEKYNEQFF
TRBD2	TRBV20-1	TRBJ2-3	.	TGCAGTATCCTAGCGGGGAGCACAGATACGCAGTATTTT	CSILAGSTDTQYF
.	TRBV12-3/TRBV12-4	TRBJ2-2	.	TGTGCCAGCACTACCGGGGCTGGCACCGGGGAGCTGTTTTTT	CASTTGAGTGELFF
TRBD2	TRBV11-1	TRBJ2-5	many	TGTGCCAGCAGCACGGGACTAGCGCACAAAGAGACCCAGTACTTC	CASSTGLAHKETQYF
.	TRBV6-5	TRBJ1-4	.	TGTGCCAGCAGCTACCTAATGGACGGGTCTGAAAAACTGTTTTTT	CASSYLMDGSEKLFF
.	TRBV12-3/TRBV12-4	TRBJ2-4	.	TGTGCCAGCAGTTTGTGGGACATTCAGTACTTC	CASSLWDIQYF
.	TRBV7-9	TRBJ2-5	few	TGTGCCAGCAGCTTGGGTCTCCAGGGAATTGAAGAGACCCAGTACTTC	CASSLGLQGIEETQYF
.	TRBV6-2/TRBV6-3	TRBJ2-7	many	TGTGCCAGCACCGAGGCGGGATCAGGGTACGAGCAGTACTTC	CASTEAGSGYEQYF
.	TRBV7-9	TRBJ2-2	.	TGTGCCAGCAGCAAAGGACAGCTACCCGCGAACACCGGGGAGCTGTTTTTT	CASSKGQLPANTGELFF
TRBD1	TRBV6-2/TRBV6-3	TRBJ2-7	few	TGTGCCAGCAGTTACGGTCAGGGGGTCTCCTACGAGCAGTACTTC	CASSYGQGVSYEQYF
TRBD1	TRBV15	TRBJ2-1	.	TGTGCCACCAGCAGACCGGGACAGGGCTACAATGAGCAGTTCTTC	CATSRPGQGYNEQFF
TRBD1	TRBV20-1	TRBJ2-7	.	TGCAGTGCTAGTTGGACAGGGGGCTACTACGAGCAGTACTTC	CSASWTGGYYEQYF
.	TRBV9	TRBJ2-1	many	TGTGCCAGCAGCGTCGGTCTTCCCCCCTCCTACAATGAGCAGTTCTTC	CASSVGLPPSYNEQFF
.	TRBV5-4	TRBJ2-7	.	TGTGCCAGCAGTCCCGGGCTAGCGCCTACCTACGAGCAGTACTTC	CASSPGLAPTYEQYF
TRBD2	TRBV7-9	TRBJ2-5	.	TGTGCCAGCACAGCCCAGGGACTAGCGGGGGTAGAGACCCAGTACTTC	CASTAQGLAGVETQYF
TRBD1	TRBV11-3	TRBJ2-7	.	TGTGCCAGCAGGTCCGGGACAGGGAATTGCGAGCAGTACTTC	CASRSGTGNCEQYF
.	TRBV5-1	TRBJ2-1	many	TGCGCCAGCTTCGGACTCGTAAACAATGAGCAGTTCTTC	CASFGLVNNEQFF
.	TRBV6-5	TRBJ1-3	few	TGTGCCAGCAGTACCCGAGGGAACAGTGGAAACACCATATATTTT	CASSTRGNSGNTIYF
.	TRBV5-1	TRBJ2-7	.	TGCGCCAGCAGCCGGGGGGCACTAAAGTCCTACGAGCAGTACTTC	CASSRGALKSYEQYF
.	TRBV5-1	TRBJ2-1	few	TGCGCCAGCAGCTTGGCCGGGGCAGTCGATGAGCAGTTCTTC	CASSLAGAVDEQFF